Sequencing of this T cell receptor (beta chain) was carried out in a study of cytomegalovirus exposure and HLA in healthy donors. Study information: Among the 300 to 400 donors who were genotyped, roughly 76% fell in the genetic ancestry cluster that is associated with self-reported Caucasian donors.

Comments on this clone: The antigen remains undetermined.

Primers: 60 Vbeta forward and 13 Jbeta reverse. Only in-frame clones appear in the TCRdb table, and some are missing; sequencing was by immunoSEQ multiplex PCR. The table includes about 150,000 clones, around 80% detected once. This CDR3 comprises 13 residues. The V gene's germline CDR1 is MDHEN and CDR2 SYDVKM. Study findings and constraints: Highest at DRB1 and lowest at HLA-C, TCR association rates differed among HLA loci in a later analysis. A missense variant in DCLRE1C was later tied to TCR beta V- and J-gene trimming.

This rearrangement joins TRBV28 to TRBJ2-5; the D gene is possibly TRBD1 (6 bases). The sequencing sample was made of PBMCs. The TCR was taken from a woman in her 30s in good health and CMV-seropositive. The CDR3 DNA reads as TGTACCACCACAGGGCGGTACCAAGAGACCCAGTACTTC. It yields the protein CTTTGRYQETQYF. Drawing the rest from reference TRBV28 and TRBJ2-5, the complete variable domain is DVKVTQSSRYLVKRTGEKVFLECVQDMDHENMFWYRQDPGLGLRLIYFSYDVKMKEKGDIPEGYSVSREKKERFSLILESASTNQTSMYLCTTTGRYQETQYFGPGTRLLVL.